This T cell receptor beta chain was captured in a study of cytomegalovirus exposure and HLA in healthy donors. General study results and limits: Across donors, most TCRs were seen rarely, yet some public ones were widespread. Specificity of a few CMV-associated chains for CMV antigens was verified in vitro.

Repertoires were generated with immunoSEQ multiplex PCR, while TCRdb's copy carries only in-frame clones and drops some. This table has 130,000 to 150,000 clones, 70% to 90% appearing once. The CDR3 contains 14 residues. Trimming shortened V by 4 bases and J by 8 bases, and 18 bases separated the two germline ends. Germline V gene lookup returns CDR1 SGDLS and CDR2 YYNGEE. Notes on this clone: Its antigen is not identified.

V gene TRBV9 combines with J gene TRBJ2-5, with a possible D match to TRBD1 (6 bases). The specimen sequenced was PBMCs. The TCR sequence derives from a woman aged 30 to 39 in good health and CMV-seropositive. The CDR3 loop is CASSSRGIGETQYF. CDR3 in DNA: TGTGCCAGCAGCTCGAGGGGGATCGGTGAAACCCAGTACTTC.